This TCR beta chain was captured by sequencing in a study of blood T cell repertoires in COVID-19. The wider study: The United States, Italy and Spain were the sources of the acute and convalescent COVID-19 samples. Sources were T cells, B-cell-depleted T cells, or PBMCs; the material itself was cDNA or gDNA.

In the original processing: Reference gene primer amplification gave estimated nucleated cell counts. The repertoire was sequenced with immunoSEQ multiplex PCR; TCRdb's copy has only in-frame clones and lacks some. Clone size and the V and J calls come from that table; the DNA yielded D and trimming. The sample has roughly 230,000 clones; about 85% are singletons. With V trimmed by 6 bases and J by 6 bases, 4 bases remained unmatched. The CDR3 sequence is 13 residues long. This TCR was sampled from a man aged 40-50 years with acute or convalescent COVID-19. The genes are TRBV12-3 or TRBV12-4 and TRBJ1-2; the match to TRBD1 covers 10 bases. The specimen was peripheral blood. DNA for the CDR3: TGTGCCAGCAGCAGGACAGGGGGTCATGGCTACACCTTC. It specifies CASSRTGGHGYTF.